The 26 T cell receptor beta chains reported below all come from one sample, sequenced in a study of STAT5B mutations in CD4+ large granular lymphocyte leukemia (dated by TCRdb to the early 2020s). Library creation used the immunoSEQ multiplex PCR assay. TCRdb's version of the immuneACCESS table is confined to in-frame rearrangements and falls short of the full clone set. An unresolved V gene accounts for under half of the shortfall where checked; the remainder is of unknown origin. The sample yields 40,000 to 45,000 clones; 75% to 85% were counted once. About 3.6% of the sample rests with the top ten. Source material: CD4+ T cells from blood buffy coats. The receptors derive from a human donor in good health.

V gene TRBV5-1 combines with J gene TRBJ2-7; 9 bases map to TRBD2. This CDR3 region has 15 residues. Germline trimming cut 5 bases from V and 2 bases from J; bases unmatched to any gene: 8. Germline V gives CDR1 SGHRS, CDR2 YFSETQ. The CDR3, as DNA: TGCGCCAGCAGGGCCTCGGCGGGGGGGGCCTACGAGCAGTACTTC. Its protein is CASRASAGGAYEQYF.

This clone was seen a few times. This chain connects TRBV9 to TRBJ1-2, with a weak D call TRBD1 (5 bases). Germline-derived CDR1 and CDR2 are SGDLS and YYNGEE. The germline V and J ends were trimmed by 0 bases and 6 bases, with 12 bases remaining between them. CDR3 length equals 14 residues. DNA of the CDR3: TGTGCCAGCAGCGTAGATCGGGGGAAGAATGGCTACACCTTC. Its protein is CASSVDRGKNGYTF.

Here the CDR3 DNA reads TGTGCTAGTGGAAGTAGCGGAAGCTCCTACGAGCAGTACTTC. Its protein is CASGSSGSSYEQYF. The chain has TRBV12-5 and TRBJ2-7; D perhaps matches TRBD2 (6 bases). The CDR3 runs to 14 residues. V was cut by 6 bases and J by 0 bases, with 12 bases left in between. Germline V gene lookup returns CDR1 LGHNT and CDR2 FRNRAP.

J is TRBJ1-1 and V is TRBV6-5; a weak D match, TRBD1 (5 bases). V was cut by 2 bases and J by 8 bases, with 9 bases left in between. The CDR3 spans 12 residues. Germline V gene sequence: CDR1 MNHEY, CDR2 SVGAGI. CDR3 protein: CASSYGGEEAFF. The DNA for the CDR3 is TGTGCCAGCAGTTACGGGGGAGAGGAAGCTTTCTTT.

The chain links TRBV28 to TRBJ2-7; D gene ambiguous. This CDR3 is built from 14 residues. Looked up from germline, CDR1 is MDHEN and CDR2 is SYDVKM. V lost 1 base, J lost 0 bases, and 7 bases lay in between. The CDR3 here is CASSLLVNSYEQYF. Written as DNA, the CDR3 is TGTGCCAGCAGTTTATTGGTAAACTCCTACGAGCAGTACTTC.

V is TRBV27 and J is TRBJ1-2; tentatively, D is TRBD1 (5 bases). CDR3 length equals 13 residues. The V end lost 3 bases, the J end lost 4 bases, and 9 bases lay between the germline ends. Germline CDR1 reads MNHEY; CDR2 reads SMNVEV (reference sequence). The CDR3 reads CASSFGRAYGYTF. In nucleotides, the CDR3 is TGTGCCAGCAGTTTCGGCAGGGCCTATGGCTACACCTTC.

The gene calls are TRBV7-3 and TRBJ2-1, with 9 bases matching TRBD2. Trimming cost V 1 base and J 7 bases; bases outside gene matches: 8. The CDR3 length is 16 residues. Germline loops: CDR1 SGHTA, CDR2 FQGTGA. The CDR3 protein is CASSLKAAGGLNEQFF. The CDR3 bases are TGTGCCAGCAGCTTAAAGGCTGCGGGGGGGCTGAATGAGCAGTTCTTC.

The chain recombines TRBV11-3 with TRBJ2-2; 9 bases agree with TRBD1. J was trimmed by 4 bases and V by 5 bases; bases with no gene match: 2. Germline lookup yields CDR1 SGHNT and CDR2 YENEEA. There are 14 residues in the CDR3. Here the CDR3 reads CASSDRGTTGELFF. The DNA for the CDR3 is TGTGCCAGCAGCGACAGGGGGACCACCGGGGAGCTGTTTTTT.

The chain has TRBV5-1 and TRBJ2-3; a possible D gene is TRBD1 (5 bases). The V and J ends lost 4 bases and 0 bases respectively, with 15 bases between them. This CDR3 comprises 16 residues. The germline V gene has CDR1 SGHRS and CDR2 YFSETQ. The CDR3 loop reads CASSLRQGSSTDTQYF. CDR3 coding DNA: TGCGCCAGCAGCCTCAGGCAGGGCTCAAGCACAGATACGCAGTATTTT.

V gene TRBV7-2 combines with J gene TRBJ1-2; TRBD1 matches at 12 bases. Unmatched junction bases numbered 3, after V lost 5 bases and J lost 8 bases. Germline loops: CDR1 SGHTA, CDR2 FQGNSA. The CDR3 sequence is 13 residues long. The CDR3: CASSAGTGGGYTF. CDR3 nucleotide sequence: TGTGCCAGCAGCGCCGGGACAGGGGGCGGCTACACCTTC. Supplemented by reference TRBV7-2 and TRBJ1-2, the full variable domain reads GAGVSQSPSNKVTEKGKDVELRCDPISGHTALYWYRQSLGQGLEFLIYFQGNSAPDKSGLPSDRFSAERTGGSVSTLTIQRTQQEDSAVYLCASSAGTGGGYTFGSGTRLTVV.

This clone was seen only a few times. This rearrangement joins TRBV5-1 to TRBJ2-7, with 8 bases matching TRBD1. Germline V gene data show CDR1 as SGHRS and CDR2 as YFSETQ. The V and J ends lost 4 bases and 6 bases, in that order; junction bases with no gene match: 12. The CDR3 is made up of 15 amino acids. This CDR3 reads CASSRRLGQGSEQYF. The CDR3 nucleotides read TGCGCCAGCAGCCGGCGGTTAGGACAGGGAAGCGAGCAGTACTTC.

The J gene is TRBJ2-1, the V gene TRBV7-6, with unresolved D. The CDR3 sequence is 16 residues long. Germline lookup yields CDR1 SGHVS and CDR2 FNYEAQ. V lost 1 base and J 6 bases, leaving 16 bases between the germline ends. CDR3 bases: TGTGCCAGCAGCTTAGGACTTTCGCTTGGGTCCAATGAGCAGTTCTTC. This translates into CASSLGLSLGSNEQFF.

This clone came up once. The chain is built from TRBV10-3 and TRBJ2-6; TRBD1 might be the D (6 bases). The CDR3 totals 15 residues. V lost 6 bases and J 2 bases, leaving 11 bases between the germline ends. Per germline, CDR1 ENHRY and CDR2 SYGVKD. CDR3 in amino acids: CAIRKDSTGANVLTF. CDR3 in DNA: TGTGCCATCAGAAAGGACAGTACTGGGGCCAACGTCCTGACTTTC.

The chain uses TRBV2 and TRBJ1-2; D gene unclear. V was cut by 3 bases and J by 2 bases, with 10 bases left in between. This CDR3 is 14 amino acids long. From germline, CDR1 is SNHLY and CDR2 FYNNEI. The CDR3 nucleotides are TGTGCCAGCAGTGATTTACAGAGAAACTATGGCTACACCTTC. This encodes CASSDLQRNYGYTF.

The chain links TRBV10-3 to TRBJ1-6; perhaps TRBD1 as D (6 bases). CDR1 is ENHRY, CDR2 SYGVKD, per germline. The V gene lost 6 bases and the J gene lost 6 bases, with 15 bases spanning the gap. The CDR3 covers 15 residues. CDR3 in DNA: TGTGCCATCAGCCCCTCGACAGGATTTAATTCACCCCTCCACTTT. Encoded protein: CAISPSTGFNSPLHF.

The chain employs TRBV27 and TRBJ2-7; a weak D match, TRBD2 (5 bases). The CDR3 contains 14 residues. Looked up from germline, CDR1 is MNHEY and CDR2 is SMNVEV (reference sequence). V was trimmed by 4 bases and J by 2 bases, leaving 12 bases between them. The DNA of the CDR3 is TGTGCCAGCAGTTCCCGGGGTAACACCTACGAGCAGTACTTC. This encodes CASSSRGNTYEQYF.

The chain uses TRBV9 and TRBJ1-3, with no clear D. CDR3 length: 15 amino acids. The V and J ends lost 0 bases and 0 bases respectively, with 7 bases between them. The germline V gene encodes CDR1 SGDLS and CDR2 YYNGEE. The CDR3 DNA reads as TGTGCCAGCAGCGTAGGAGGGAGCTCTGGAAACACCATATATTTT. This gives the protein CASSVGGSSGNTIYF.

This chain joins TRBV5-1 and TRBJ2-1, with 13 bases lining up with TRBD2. CDR3 length: 21 amino acids. Per germline, CDR1 SGHRS and CDR2 YFSETQ. Germline trimming cut 2 bases from V and 0 bases from J; bases unmatched to any gene: 14. The CDR3 nucleotides read TGCGCCAGCAGCTTTCCGGGACTAGCGGGACCCTTCTTGGGCTCCTACAATGAGCAGTTCTTC. It yields the protein CASSFPGLAGPFLGSYNEQFF.

The genes are TRBV6-5 and TRBJ2-5; 9 positions agree with TRBD1. The J call is uncertain, as TRBJ2-7 better fits the DNA end. This CDR3 region has 14 residues. The germline CDR1 and CDR2 sequences are MNHEY and SVGAGI. CDR3 sequence (DNA): TGTGCCAGCAGGCCGGGACAGGGCTCCTACGAGCAGTACTTC. Protein: CASRPGQGSYEQYF.

The rearrangement joins TRBV21-1 to TRBJ1-5. TRBV21-1 is tagged as a pseudogene. This CDR3 region has 12 residues. The CDR3 region is CANRCSGGPQHF. The CDR3 DNA sequence: TGTGCCAACAGATGTTCCGGGGGTCCCCAGCATTTT.

The rearrangement joins TRBV2 to TRBJ1-3, with 10 bases that match TRBD1. CDR1 is SNHLY, CDR2 FYNNEI, per germline. CDR3 length: 16 residues. The V gene end was trimmed by 6 bases and the J gene end by 4 bases; junction bases not matched to a gene: 9. The chain's CDR3 is CASRGPTGGAGNTIYF. The CDR3 DNA sequence: TGTGCCAGCAGGGGCCCGACAGGGGGCGCCGGAAACACCATATATTTT. Using reference TRBV2 and TRBJ1-3 for the parts outside the CDR3, the full variable domain is EPEVTQTPSHQVTQMGQEVILRCVPISNHLYFYWYRQILGQKVEFLVSFYNNEISEKSEIFDDQFSVERPDGSNFTLKIRSTKLEDSAMYFCASRGPTGGAGNTIYFGEGSWLTVV.

The rearrangement uses TRBV7-9 and TRBJ2-1; 7 bases line up with TRBD1. This CDR3 is 15 amino acids long. V lost 5 bases to trimming and J lost 8 bases; unmatched junction nucleotides: 12. Germline V gives CDR1 SEHNR, CDR2 FQNEAQ (reference sequence). The CDR3 region is CASSLLPQGLHEQFF. Written as DNA, the CDR3 is TGTGCCAGCAGCCTACTCCCACAGGGGCTCCATGAGCAGTTCTTC.

V gene TRBV10-3 combines with J gene TRBJ2-1; 10 positions match TRBD2. The germline V gene has CDR1 ENHRY and CDR2 SYGVKD. This CDR3 contains 11 residues. The V segment lost 10 bases and the J segment 8 bases; nucleotides outside the gene matches: 2. CDR3 in DNA: TGTGCCACCGGACTAGCGGATGAGCAGTTCTTC. This codes for CATGLADEQFF.

This clone was seen only a few times. The J gene is TRBJ2-7, the V gene TRBV5-1; the D is unclear. Trimming took 0 bases from V and 0 from J, leaving 7 bases between them. The CDR3 has 14 amino acids. CDR1 and CDR2 from the germline V gene are SGHRS and YFSETQ. The CDR3 protein is CASSLGLSSYEQYF. The CDR3 region has the DNA TGCGCCAGCAGCTTGGGACTGAGCTCCTACGAGCAGTACTTC.

This clone was seen a few times. CDR3 sequence: CASSSQIEQYF. CDR3 bases: TGTGCCAGCAGCTCCCAAATCGAGCAGTACTTC. The chain couples TRBV7-8 to TRBJ2-7; D unclear. Trimming shortened V by 4 bases and J by 6 bases, and 7 bases separated the two germline ends. The CDR3 is 11 residues long. The germline V gene has CDR1 SGHVS and CDR2 FQNEAQ.

The genes are TRBV2 and TRBJ1-2; TRBD1 might be the D (5 bases). The V end lost 8 bases, the J end lost 5 bases, and 15 bases lay between the germline ends. Looked up from germline, CDR1 is SNHLY and CDR2 is FYNNEI. This CDR3 comprises 13 residues. CDR3 loop: CASGLREGYGYTF. CDR3 in DNA: TGTGCCAGCGGCCTCAGGGAGGGGTATGGCTACACCTTC.